This is a list of T cell receptor beta chains from one sample in a study of human T cells and chemical hapten exposure. TCRdb itself ran the RACE reads through MiXCR, one entry per CDR3 protein. The table records tens of thousands of distinct CDR3 sequences, around 10% of them present only once. The specimen comprised whole blood, sampled in connection with sensitization to the hapten diphenylcyclopropenone (DPC). The origin of the receptors is a woman aged 50 to 65 with alopecia areata. Some clones in this sample may be carry-over from other donors' samples. The CDR3 runs from the conserved cysteine through the conserved F or W. Each record gives: clone size, J gene, V gene, D gene, CDR3 DNA, CDR3 protein. A D gene is named only where the DNA matches it firmly. Size values are once, few and many counts, or a class for expanded clones, and some rows have none.

clone_size: many
j_call: TRBJ2-4
v_call: TRBV28
d_call: NA
cdr3_nt: TGTGCCAGCAGCACTTCCCTAGCCAAAAACATTCAGTACTTC
cdr3_aa: CASSTSLAKNIQYF

clone_size: few
j_call: TRBJ2-7
v_call: TRBV2
d_call: NA
cdr3_nt: TGTGCCAGCAGCTCCTTAGGGCTCTCCTACGAGCAGTACTTC
cdr3_aa: CASSSLGLSYEQYF

clone_size: many
j_call: TRBJ2-2
v_call: TRBV19
d_call: NA
cdr3_nt: TGTGCCAGTAGTATGGCAGGGACGGGCACCGGGGAGCTGTTTTTT
cdr3_aa: CASSMAGTGTGELFF

clone_size: NA
j_call: TRBJ2-1
v_call: TRBV9
d_call: TRBD2
cdr3_nt: TGTGCCAGCAGCTCTTCCGGGACTAGCTTAGTCAATGAGCAGTTCTTC
cdr3_aa: CASSSSGTSLVNEQFF

clone_size: NA
j_call: TRBJ2-7
v_call: TRBV28
d_call: NA
cdr3_nt: TGTGCCAGCAATGACACCCCCCCCTACGAGCAGTACTTC
cdr3_aa: CASNDTPPYEQYF

clone_size: NA
j_call: TRBJ2-1
v_call: TRBV5-8
d_call: NA
cdr3_nt: TGTGCCAGCAGCCCTGCCGGGATCAAAAGCCCCAATGAGCAGTTCTTC
cdr3_aa: CASSPAGIKSPNEQFF

clone_size: few
j_call: TRBJ2-5
v_call: TRBV6-6
d_call: TRBD2
cdr3_nt: TGTGCCAGCAGTTACGGTCCACTAGCGGGAAAAGAGACCCAGTACTTC
cdr3_aa: CASSYGPLAGKETQYF

clone_size: NA
j_call: TRBJ2-7
v_call: TRBV11-1
d_call: NA
cdr3_nt: TGTGCCAGCAGCTTAGAGGCCGATTACGAGCAGTACTTC
cdr3_aa: CASSLEADYEQYF

clone_size: NA
j_call: TRBJ1-6
v_call: TRBV7-8
d_call: NA
cdr3_nt: TGTGCCAGCAGCTTAGTGGTCTATAATTCACCCCTCCACTTT
cdr3_aa: CASSLVVYNSPLHF

clone_size: NA
j_call: TRBJ2-4
v_call: TRBV19
d_call: NA
cdr3_nt: TGTGCCAGTAGTATAGTGGGCCAGAACATTCAGTACTTC
cdr3_aa: CASSIVGQNIQYF

clone_size: few
j_call: TRBJ2-5
v_call: TRBV7-6
d_call: NA
cdr3_nt: TGTGCCAGCAGCTTATTTGTCGAGACCCAGTACTTC
cdr3_aa: CASSLFVETQYF

clone_size: many
j_call: TRBJ1-5
v_call: TRBV19
d_call: TRBD1
cdr3_nt: TGTGCCAGTACCCGACTAGTCGGGACAGGCAATCAGCCCCAGCATTTT
cdr3_aa: CASTRLVGTGNQPQHF

clone_size: few
j_call: TRBJ1-1
v_call: TRBV20-1
d_call: NA
cdr3_nt: TGCAGTGCCGCCTCGCAGGGGAGGGCAGAAGCTTTCTTT
cdr3_aa: CSAASQGRAEAFF

clone_size: many
j_call: TRBJ2-4
v_call: TRBV19
d_call: TRBD1
cdr3_nt: TGTGCCAGTAGTTTCGTTAGGGACAGAGGAGCCAAAAACATTCAGTACTTC
cdr3_aa: CASSFVRDRGAKNIQYF

clone_size: many
j_call: TRBJ1-1
v_call: TRBV7-2
d_call: NA
cdr3_nt: TGTGCCAGCAGCTTAGATAAGTTTAAGACTGAAGCTTTCTTT
cdr3_aa: CASSLDKFKTEAFF

clone_size: few
j_call: TRBJ2-5
v_call: TRBV6-2/TRBV6-3
d_call: NA
cdr3_nt: TGTGCCAGCAGTAAAGTGGACATCGGGTACAAAGAGACCCAGTACTTC
cdr3_aa: CASSKVDIGYKETQYF

clone_size: NA
j_call: TRBJ1-2
v_call: TRBV12-3/TRBV12-4
d_call: NA
cdr3_nt: TGTGCCAGCAAATACGAATATGGCTACACCTTC
cdr3_aa: CASKYEYGYTF

clone_size: NA
j_call: TRBJ2-2
v_call: TRBV5-1
d_call: NA
cdr3_nt: TGCGCCAGCAGCTATAGTCAAGGCCCGAACACCGGGGAGCTGTTTTTT
cdr3_aa: CASSYSQGPNTGELFF

clone_size: many
j_call: TRBJ1-2
v_call: TRBV7-9
d_call: NA
cdr3_nt: TGTGCCAGCAGCTTAGTGGGGAGAGGTGGCTACACCTTC
cdr3_aa: CASSLVGRGGYTF

clone_size: many
j_call: TRBJ2-1
v_call: TRBV18
d_call: NA
cdr3_nt: TGTGCCAGCTCACCACTCACCGAGGGCATCTACAATGAGCAGTTCTTC
cdr3_aa: CASSPLTEGIYNEQFF

clone_size: few
j_call: TRBJ2-6
v_call: TRBV30
d_call: NA
cdr3_nt: TGTGCCTGGAGTAATCAGCTTTGGGCCAACGTCCTGACTTTC
cdr3_aa: CAWSNQLWANVLTF

clone_size: NA
j_call: TRBJ1-6
v_call: TRBV7-3
d_call: NA
cdr3_nt: TGTGCCAGCAGCCCCCAGCGTAATTCACCCCTCCACTTT
cdr3_aa: CASSPQRNSPLHF

clone_size: many
j_call: TRBJ1-4
v_call: TRBV2
d_call: NA
cdr3_nt: TGTGCCAGCAGTGAGATAACCCTAAGGCGTGAAAAACTGTTTTTT
cdr3_aa: CASSEITLRREKLFF

clone_size: few
j_call: TRBJ1-1
v_call: TRBV29-1
d_call: NA
cdr3_nt: TGCAGCTCCGGGGGGAGCAGGGCTGAAGCTTTCTTT
cdr3_aa: CSSGGSRAEAFF

clone_size: many
j_call: TRBJ2-1
v_call: TRBV10-3
d_call: TRBD2
cdr3_nt: TGTGCCATCAGTGAGTCGGCGCTAGCGGATAACAATGAGCAGTTCTTC
cdr3_aa: CAISESALADNNEQFF

clone_size: few
j_call: TRBJ1-1
v_call: TRBV30
d_call: NA
cdr3_nt: TGTGCCTGGAGACAGGGCGGCACTGAAGCTTTCTTT
cdr3_aa: CAWRQGGTEAFF

clone_size: few
j_call: TRBJ1-1
v_call: TRBV18
d_call: NA
cdr3_nt: TGTGCCAGCTCAAAAGACTGGAACACTGAAGCTTTCTTT
cdr3_aa: CASSKDWNTEAFF